Presented here are 32 T cell receptor beta chains from one specimen sequenced in a study of T cells after yellow fever vaccination. TCRdb redid the calling of the 5' RACE reads with MiXCR, one entry per CDR3 protein. The sample has 450,000 to 600,000 distinct CDR3 sequences, 13% seen once. This specimen consisted of PBMCs, obtained on the day of the yellow fever booster vaccination. Receptors were obtained from a man in his thirties or forties who received the YFV17D yellow fever vaccine.

This clonotype was detected a few times. The rearrangement uses TRBV7-2 and TRBJ2-5; D remains unclear. Germline V lookup: CDR1 SGHTA, CDR2 FQGNSA. V was clipped by 9 bases and J by 0 bases, with 11 bases between them. This CDR3 is built from 13 residues. Written as DNA, the CDR3 is TGTGCCAGTCAGCAGCTCGACCAAGAGACCCAGTACTTC. This gives the protein CASQQLDQETQYF. Together with reference TRBV7-2 and TRBJ2-5, the CDR3 gives the full variable domain: GAGVSQSPSNKVTEKGKDVELRCDPISGHTALYWYRQSLGQGLEFLIYFQGNSAPDKSGLPSDRFSAERTGGSVSTLTIQRTQQEDSAVYLCASQQLDQETQYFGPGTRLLVL.

This clonotype was seen ten or more times. This chain connects TRBV12-3 or TRBV12-4 to TRBJ2-7; 8 nucleotides agree with TRBD1. The CDR3 covers 16 residues. V gave up 6 bases and J gave up 5 bases; unmatched junction bases: 15. The CDR3 reads CASSPVDGTGKNEQYF. CDR3 nucleotide sequence: TGTGCCAGCAGCCCCGTTGACGGGACAGGCAAGAACGAGCAGTACTTC.

This clonotype was seen more than once but under ten times. The rearrangement links TRBV11-3 to TRBJ2-1; 8 bases are a match to TRBD2. V was pared by 5 bases and J by 8 bases, with 8 bases of the junction left unmatched. CDR3 length equals 14 residues. CDR1 and CDR2 from the germline V gene are SGHNT and YENEEA. CDR3 nucleotide sequence: TGTGCCAGCAGCGGAGCGGGAGAAACGTATGAGCAGTTCTTC. This translates into CASSGAGETYEQFF. The whole variable domain, remainder taken from reference TRBV11-3 and TRBJ2-1, is EAGVVQSPRYKIIEKKQPVAFWCNPISGHNTLYWYLQNLGQGPELLIRYENEEAVDDSQLPKDRFSAERLKGVDSTLKIQPAELGDSAVYLCASSGAGETYEQFFGPGTRLTVL.

The V call is TRBV5-1, the J call TRBJ2-5; 7 bases align to TRBD1. Germline lookup yields CDR1 SGHRS and CDR2 YFSETQ. Unmatched junction bases numbered 8, after V lost 2 bases and J lost 4 bases. CDR3 length: 15 amino acids. CDR3 DNA: TGCGCCAGCAGCTTAGGGGGCGCGACTCGAGAGACCCAGTACTTC. This encodes CASSLGGATRETQYF.

The chain is built from TRBV28 and TRBJ2-1; maybe TRBD2 (5 bases). Germline CDR1 and CDR2: MDHEN and SYDVKM. CDR3 length equals 12 residues. The V and J ends lost 6 bases and 5 bases respectively, with 8 bases between them. The CDR3 loop reads CASSGMDNEQFF. The CDR3 nucleotides read TGTGCCAGCAGCGGGATGGACAATGAGCAGTTCTTC. Looking up the rest from reference TRBV28 and TRBJ2-1 gives the full variable domain: DVKVTQSSRYLVKRTGEKVFLECVQDMDHENMFWYRQDPGLGLRLIYFSYDVKMKEKGDIPEGYSVSREKKERFSLILESASTNQTSMYLCASSGMDNEQFFGPGTRLTVL.

The genes are TRBV19 and TRBJ2-5; TRBD1 matches at 8 bases. The CDR3 runs to 15 residues. CDR1 and CDR2 (germline): LNHDA, SQIVND (reference sequence). After removal of 3 bases from V and 1 base from J, the junction contained 4 bases not matched to a gene. The CDR3 DNA follows: TGTGCCAGTAGTATGAGGACAGGGCCCCAAGAGACCCAGTACTTC. As protein: CASSMRTGPQETQYF.

This chain connects TRBV20-1 to TRBJ2-1, with 7 nucleotides matching TRBD2. The CDR3 length is 12 residues. Unmatched junction bases numbered 4, after V lost 5 bases and J lost 6 bases. CDR1 is DFQATT, CDR2 SNEGSKA, per germline (reference sequence). CDR3 coding DNA: TGCAGTGCTGCCAGCGGGACCAATGAGCAGTTCTTC. This translates into CSAASGTNEQFF.

The rearrangement links TRBV19 to TRBJ2-3; TRBD2 matches 12 bases. Trimming took 6 bases from V and 3 from J; bases not matched to a gene: 19. CDR1 and CDR2 from the germline V gene are LNHDA and SQIVND (reference sequence). The CDR3 contains 20 residues. The CDR3 DNA reads as TGTGCCAGTAGCCGACGCCTTCTAGCGGGAGGGTTGCTGGGGACAGATACGCAGTATTTT. Its translation is CASSRRLLAGGLLGTDTQYF. Full variable domain (remainder filled in from reference TRBV19 and TRBJ2-3): DGGITQSPKYLFRKEGQNVTLSCEQNLNHDAMYWYRQDPGQGLRLIYYSQIVNDFQKGDIAEGYSVSREKKESFPLTVTSAQKNPTAFYLCASSRRLLAGGLLGTDTQYFGPGTRLTVL.

The chain joins TRBV6-1 to TRBJ2-2; possible D gene TRBD1, 8 bases. The V gene lost 6 bases and the J gene lost 6 bases, with 20 bases spanning the gap. The CDR3 sequence is 16 residues long. Germline lookup yields CDR1 MNHNS and CDR2 SASEGT. The CDR3 protein is CASSRAGQVFAGELFF. In DNA form, the CDR3 reads TGTGCCAGCAGCCGAGCGGGACAGGTTTTCGCCGGGGAGCTGTTTTTT.

This chain joins TRBV27 and TRBJ2-5; TRBD2 matches at 16 bases. V lost 6 bases and J lost 5; bases outside the gene matches: 15. The CDR3 length is 19 residues. The germline CDR1 and CDR2 sequences are MNHEY and SMNVEV (reference sequence). DNA of the CDR3: TGTGCCAGCAGCTCCCGCCCGGGACTAGCGGGAGGGCGGTGGGAGACCCAGTACTTC. Protein product: CASSSRPGLAGGRWETQYF.

This clonotype was seen a few times. The V and J genes are TRBV6-5 and TRBJ1-1; D call uncertain. The ends were cut back, 2 bases at V and 3 bases at J, with 7 bases in the middle. Germline V lookup: CDR1 MNHEY, CDR2 SVGAGI. The CDR3 spans 13 residues. The chain's CDR3 is CASSYRAHTEAFF. The CDR3, as DNA: TGTGCCAGCAGTTACAGGGCCCACACTGAAGCTTTCTTT.

The J gene is TRBJ2-3, the V gene TRBV9; D not resolved. Germline CDR1 reads SGDLS; CDR2 reads YYNGEE. V lost 3 bases and J 0 bases, leaving 8 bases between the germline ends. This CDR3 spans 14 amino acids. The CDR3 DNA sequence: TGTGCCAGCAGCGCCAAAACTAGCACAGATACGCAGTATTTT. Residues: CASSAKTSTDTQYF.

This clonotype was recorded a few times. The chain joins TRBV6-2 or TRBV6-3 to TRBJ1-5; D is unclear. CDR3 length: 15 residues. V was cut by 6 bases and J by 3 bases, with 15 bases left in between. Germline V CDR1 and CDR2: MNHEY, SVGEGT. CDR3 sequence: CASRTPGEVNQPQHF. In nucleotides, the CDR3 is TGTGCCAGCAGAACACCAGGAGAGGTCAATCAGCCCCAGCATTTT.

This clonotype appeared a few times. The chain is built from TRBV7-2 and TRBJ2-1; perhaps TRBD2 as D (7 bases). The germline V gene encodes CDR1 SGHTA and CDR2 FQGNSA. The CDR3 has 14 residues. Trimming stripped 1 base from V and 11 bases from J, with 15 bases between. The CDR3, as DNA: TGTGCCAGCAGCTTAGGTGGGGGCGGGAGTCAGCAGTTCTTC. It codes for CASSLGGGGSQQFF.

The gene calls are TRBV27 and TRBJ2-7; D is undetermined. CDR3 length: 13 residues. V shed 5 bases and J shed 2 bases, with 10 bases lying between them. CDR1 is MNHEY, CDR2 SMNVEV, per germline (reference sequence). The CDR3 spells CASSNPTAYEQYF. As DNA, the CDR3 is TGTGCCAGCAGTAACCCAACCGCCTACGAGCAGTACTTC.

A few counts support this clonotype. The junction shows a germline mismatch at one end, possibly a read error. The rearrangement joins TRBV5-1 to TRBJ2-1; 12 nucleotides match TRBD1. The CDR3 has 15 residues. The germline gives CDR1 SGHRS, CDR2 YFSETQ. The chain's CDR3 is CASSLAGGQGAPGVF. Written as DNA, the CDR3 is TGCGCCAGCAGCTTGGCCGGGGGACAGGGGGCCCCAGGGGTCTTC.

This clonotype was seen only a few times. This chain joins TRBV7-9 and TRBJ1-1; D uncertain. This CDR3 is built from 12 residues. Germline V gene sequence: CDR1 SEHNR, CDR2 FQNEAQ (reference sequence). Between the trimmed V and J ends, which lost 3 bases and 6 bases, there was a span of 8 bases. CDR3 sequence reads: CASSLRPAEAFF. Written as DNA, the CDR3 is TGTGCCAGCAGCTTGCGACCGGCTGAAGCTTTCTTT.

This sequence joins TRBV6-2 or TRBV6-3 and TRBJ2-3; possibly TRBD1 or TRBD2 for D (5 bases each). V was cut by 5 bases and J by 4 bases, with 10 bases left in between. The CDR3 runs 13 residues. Germline values: CDR1 MNHEY, CDR2 SVGEGT. The CDR3 reads CASSGTAADTQYF. As DNA, the CDR3 is TGTGCCAGCAGTGGGACCGCGGCAGATACGCAGTATTTT.

The chain is built from TRBV3-1 and TRBJ2-5, with D possibly being TRBD1 or TRBD2 (6 bases each). Germline CDR1 is LGHDT and CDR2 is YNNKEL (reference sequence). The CDR3 spans 15 residues. Trimming took off 4 bases at V and 4 bases at J, with 16 bases between the two ends. The CDR3, as DNA: TGTGCCAGCAGCCGGGGGGCAGGGTATCGAGAGACCCAGTACTTC. The encoded protein is CASSRGAGYRETQYF.

The chain joins TRBV7-2 to TRBJ2-3; TRBD2 aligns across 7 bases. V lost 2 bases to trimming and J lost 2 bases; unmatched junction nucleotides: 10. The V gene's germline CDR1 is SGHTA and CDR2 FQGNSA. The CDR3 is 17 amino acids. For the CDR3, the DNA is TGTGCCAGCAGCTTACACGCGGCAGGGACTAACACAGATACGCAGTATTTT. It codes for CASSLHAAGTNTDTQYF. Full variable domain (rest looked up from reference TRBV7-2 and TRBJ2-3): GAGVSQSPSNKVTEKGKDVELRCDPISGHTALYWYRQSLGQGLEFLIYFQGNSAPDKSGLPSDRFSAERTGGSVSTLTIQRTQQEDSAVYLCASSLHAAGTNTDTQYFGPGTRLTVL.

A few counts support this clonotype. This chain uses TRBV18 with TRBJ2-7; possibly TRBD2 for D (5 bases). The CDR3 extends over 14 amino acids. V gave up 6 bases and J gave up 1 base, with 13 bases separating them. Germline V gives CDR1 KGHSH, CDR2 LQKENI. CDR3 loop: CASSSGLESYEQYF. CDR3 in DNA: TGTGCCAGCTCGTCAGGACTGGAGTCCTACGAGCAGTACTTC.

The chain carries TRBV9 and TRBJ2-1; possibly TRBD2 for D (6 bases). Germline CDR1 and CDR2: SGDLS and YYNGEE. V was shortened by 2 bases and J by 0 bases, with 15 bases between the two germline ends. This CDR3 region has 17 residues. CDR3 sequence: CASSVEGRDSSYNEQFF. The CDR3 DNA follows: TGTGCCAGCAGCGTGGAGGGGCGGGATAGCTCCTACAATGAGCAGTTCTTC.

This clonotype came up many times. DNA for the CDR3: TGTGCCAGCAGCCAAGGACTTTCGGATACGCAGTATTTT. Translation: CASSQGLSDTQYF. The chain links TRBV4-2 to TRBJ2-3; D is unresolved. Trimming took 1 base from V and 6 from J, leaving 8 bases between them. Germline assignment: CDR1 LGHNA and CDR2 YNFKEQ. The CDR3 runs to 13 residues.

This clonotype occurred a few times. This rearrangement joins TRBV7-2 to TRBJ2-1, with D perhaps TRBD2 (5 bases). Germline CDR1 and CDR2: SGHTA and FQGNSA. The V gene lost 5 bases and the J gene lost 6 bases, with 17 bases spanning the gap. The CDR3 is made up of 15 amino acids. Here the CDR3 reads CASSRRRTEGNEQFF. In nucleotides, the CDR3 is TGTGCCAGCAGCCGAAGGAGGACTGAGGGCAATGAGCAGTTCTTC.

The chain employs TRBV7-6 and TRBJ2-7; D gene ambiguous. Trimming took 1 base from V and 6 from J, leaving 10 bases between them. From germline, CDR1 is SGHVS and CDR2 FNYEAQ. The CDR3 runs 13 residues. The CDR3 sequence is CASSLVHTGEQYF. CDR3 bases: TGTGCCAGCAGCTTAGTTCATACCGGCGAGCAGTACTTC.

V is TRBV7-2 and J is TRBJ2-5, with D possibly TRBD2 on 6 matching bases. With 1 base removed from V and 5 bases from J, the gap between germline ends came to 14 bases. This CDR3 is 15 amino acids long. Germline CDR1 reads SGHTA; CDR2 reads FQGNSA. The CDR3 sequence is CASSLDRTTRETQYF. Written as DNA, the CDR3 is TGTGCCAGCAGCTTAGATCGGACTACCCGCGAGACCCAGTACTTC.

The sample holds many counts of this clonotype. The chain employs TRBV6-6 and TRBJ2-7; the D gene could be TRBD1 or TRBD2 (5 bases each). Trimming cost V 8 bases and J 2 bases, with 13 bases left between them. The CDR3 loop spans 13 amino acids. Germline values: CDR1 MNHNY, CDR2 SVGAGI (reference sequence). The DNA for the CDR3 is TGTGCCAGCCTTCGGGACGAGACCTACGAGCAGTACTTC. Residues: CASLRDETYEQYF.

This clonotype was observed many times. The chain joins TRBV10-3 to TRBJ1-4, with 9 bases aligning to TRBD1. The CDR3 is made up of 15 amino acids. V shed 6 bases and J 5 bases; nucleotides not matched to a gene: 7. CDR1 is ENHRY, CDR2 SYGVKD, per germline. CDR3 coding DNA: TGTGCCATCAGCCCCCGACAGGGGGAAAATGAAAAACTGTTTTTT. It is translated as CAISPRQGENEKLFF.

This clonotype was picked up many times. V gene TRBV12-3 or TRBV12-4 combines with J gene TRBJ2-5, with TRBD2 as a possible D gene (6 bases). CDR3 length equals 17 residues. Trimming cost V 3 bases and J 2 bases, with 19 bases left between them. CDR3 coding DNA: TGTGCCAGCAGTTTGGGCCGGGGCGGGACCTGGCAAGAGACCCAGTACTTC. The encoded protein is CASSLGRGGTWQETQYF.

The gene calls are TRBV3-1 and TRBJ1-5; 8 bases fit TRBD1. CDR1 is LGHDT, CDR2 YNNKEL, per germline (reference sequence). V shed 2 bases, J shed 5 bases, and the junction held 8 bases outside the gene matches. The CDR3 is 16 residues long. CDR3 nucleotide sequence: TGTGCCAGCAGCCAAAGCGACAGGGGAACTGATCAGCCCCAGCATTTT. Translated: CASSQSDRGTDQPQHF. Based on the CDR3 plus reference TRBV3-1 and TRBJ1-5, the full variable domain is DTAVSQTPKYLVTQMGNDKSIKCEQNLGHDTMYWYKQDSKKFLKIMFSYNNKELIINETVPNRFSPKSPDKAHLNLHINSLELGDSAVYFCASSQSDRGTDQPQHFGDGTRLSIL.

V is TRBV11-2 and J is TRBJ2-1; no definite D call. Germline CDR1 reads SGHAT; CDR2 reads FQNNGV. The V and J ends lost 0 bases and 5 bases respectively, with 8 bases between them. The CDR3 spans 14 residues. The CDR3 reads CASSLEGKNNEQFF. DNA for the CDR3: TGTGCCAGCAGCTTAGAAGGGAAAAACAATGAGCAGTTCTTC.

The table lists this clonotype with a few counts. CDR3 sequence reads: CASSESASETDTQYF. CDR3 bases: TGCGCCAGCAGTGAGTCCGCGAGTGAGACAGATACGCAGTATTTT. The chain employs TRBV10-1 and TRBJ2-3; D gene ambiguous. CDR3 length: 15 residues. Germline CDR1 is WNHNN and CDR2 is SYGVQD (reference sequence). Trimming removed 0 bases from V and 3 bases from J, with 10 bases in between.